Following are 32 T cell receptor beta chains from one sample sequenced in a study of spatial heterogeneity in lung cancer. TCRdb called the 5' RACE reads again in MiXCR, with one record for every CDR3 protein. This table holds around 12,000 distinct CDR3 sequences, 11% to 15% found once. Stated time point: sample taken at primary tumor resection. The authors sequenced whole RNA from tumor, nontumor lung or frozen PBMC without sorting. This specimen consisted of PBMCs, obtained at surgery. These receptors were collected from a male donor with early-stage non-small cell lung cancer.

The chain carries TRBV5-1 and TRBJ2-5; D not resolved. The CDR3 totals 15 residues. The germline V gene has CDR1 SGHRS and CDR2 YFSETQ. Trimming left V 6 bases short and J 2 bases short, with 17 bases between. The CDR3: CASTPPGPKQETQYF. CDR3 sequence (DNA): TGCGCCAGCACCCCACCAGGACCTAAGCAAGAGACCCAGTACTTC.

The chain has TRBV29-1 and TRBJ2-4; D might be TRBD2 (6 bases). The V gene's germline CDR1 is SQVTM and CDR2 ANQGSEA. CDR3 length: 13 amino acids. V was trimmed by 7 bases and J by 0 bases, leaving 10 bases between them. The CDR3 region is CSAGGVAKNIQYF. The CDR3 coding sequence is TGCAGCGCAGGCGGGGTAGCCAAAAACATTCAGTACTTC.

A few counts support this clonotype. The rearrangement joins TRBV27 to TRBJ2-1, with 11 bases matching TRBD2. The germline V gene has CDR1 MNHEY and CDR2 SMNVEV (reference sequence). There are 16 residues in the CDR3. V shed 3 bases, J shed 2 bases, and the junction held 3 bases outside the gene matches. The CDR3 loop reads CASSFLAGGTYNEQFF. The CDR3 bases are TGTGCCAGCAGTTTCCTAGCGGGGGGTACCTACAATGAGCAGTTCTTC.

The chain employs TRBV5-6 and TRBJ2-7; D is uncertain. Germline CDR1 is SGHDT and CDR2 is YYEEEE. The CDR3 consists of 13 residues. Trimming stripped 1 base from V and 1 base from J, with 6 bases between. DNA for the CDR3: TGTGCCAGCAGCTTGTCAGTTTCCTACGAGCAGTACTTC. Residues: CASSLSVSYEQYF.

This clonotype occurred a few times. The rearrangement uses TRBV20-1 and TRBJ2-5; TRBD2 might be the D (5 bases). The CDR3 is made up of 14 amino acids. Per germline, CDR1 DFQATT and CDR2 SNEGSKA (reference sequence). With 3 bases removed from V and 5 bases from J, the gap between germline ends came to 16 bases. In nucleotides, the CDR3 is TGCAGTGCTAGGAGGGCTAGTTCTGAGGAGACCCAGTACTTC. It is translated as CSARRASSEETQYF.

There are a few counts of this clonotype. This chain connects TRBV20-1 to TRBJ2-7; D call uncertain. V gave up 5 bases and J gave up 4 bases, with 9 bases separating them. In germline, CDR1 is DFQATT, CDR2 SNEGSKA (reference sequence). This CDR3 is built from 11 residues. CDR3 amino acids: CSARFGYEQYF. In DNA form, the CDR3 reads TGCAGTGCTCGGTTTGGGTACGAGCAGTACTTC.

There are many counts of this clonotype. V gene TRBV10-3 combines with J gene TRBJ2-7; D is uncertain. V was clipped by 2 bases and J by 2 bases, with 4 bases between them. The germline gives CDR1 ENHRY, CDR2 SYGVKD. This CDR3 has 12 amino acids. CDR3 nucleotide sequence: TGTGCCATCAGTGAGACAGCCTACGAGCAGTACTTC. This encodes CAISETAYEQYF.

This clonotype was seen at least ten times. CDR3 DNA sequence: TGCGCCAGCAGCACTTACAAGACAGGGAACACCGGGGAGCTGTTTTTT. It codes for CASSTYKTGNTGELFF. The chain is built from TRBV5-1 and TRBJ2-2, with D possibly matching TRBD1 (6 bases). CDR3 length equals 16 residues. Germline CDR1 and CDR2: SGHRS and YFSETQ. V was clipped by 4 bases and J by 1 base, with 14 bases between them.

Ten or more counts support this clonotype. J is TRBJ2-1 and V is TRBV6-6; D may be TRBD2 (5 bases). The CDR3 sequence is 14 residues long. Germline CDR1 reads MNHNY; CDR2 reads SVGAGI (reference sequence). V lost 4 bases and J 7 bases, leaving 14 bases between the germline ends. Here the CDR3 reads CASSFSGTTNEQFF. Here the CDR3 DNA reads TGTGCCAGCAGTTTCAGCGGTACTACGAATGAGCAGTTCTTC.

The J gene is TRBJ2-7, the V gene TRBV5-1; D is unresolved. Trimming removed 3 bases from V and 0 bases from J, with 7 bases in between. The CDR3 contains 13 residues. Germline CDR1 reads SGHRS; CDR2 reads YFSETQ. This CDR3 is CASSSDPSYEQYF. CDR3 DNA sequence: TGCGCCAGCAGCTCTGACCCCTCCTACGAGCAGTACTTC.

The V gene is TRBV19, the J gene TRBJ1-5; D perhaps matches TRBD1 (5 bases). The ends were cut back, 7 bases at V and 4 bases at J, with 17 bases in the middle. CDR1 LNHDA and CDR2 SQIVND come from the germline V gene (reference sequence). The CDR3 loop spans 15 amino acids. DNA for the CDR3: TGTGCCAGTATATCCTCACGGGGCGGGAATCAGCCCCAGCATTTT. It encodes CASISSRGGNQPQHF. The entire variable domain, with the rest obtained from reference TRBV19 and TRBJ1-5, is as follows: DGGITQSPKYLFRKEGQNVTLSCEQNLNHDAMYWYRQDPGQGLRLIYYSQIVNDFQKGDIAEGYSVSREKKESFPLTVTSAQKNPTAFYLCASISSRGGNQPQHFGDGTRLSIL.

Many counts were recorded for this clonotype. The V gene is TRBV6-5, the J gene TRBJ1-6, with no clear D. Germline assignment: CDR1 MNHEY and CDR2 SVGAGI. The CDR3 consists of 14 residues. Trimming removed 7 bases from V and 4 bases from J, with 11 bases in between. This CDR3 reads CASTRVPYNSPLHF. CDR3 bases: TGTGCCAGCACCAGAGTCCCATATAATTCACCCCTCCACTTT.

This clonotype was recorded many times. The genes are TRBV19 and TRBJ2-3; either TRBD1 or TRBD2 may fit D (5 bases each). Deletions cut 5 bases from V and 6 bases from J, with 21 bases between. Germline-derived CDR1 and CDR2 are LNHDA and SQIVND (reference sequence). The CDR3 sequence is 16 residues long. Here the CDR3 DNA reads TGTGCCAGTAGTTCGCTAGAGGGGCGAGAGGGGGATACGCAGTATTTT. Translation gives CASSSLEGREGDTQYF.

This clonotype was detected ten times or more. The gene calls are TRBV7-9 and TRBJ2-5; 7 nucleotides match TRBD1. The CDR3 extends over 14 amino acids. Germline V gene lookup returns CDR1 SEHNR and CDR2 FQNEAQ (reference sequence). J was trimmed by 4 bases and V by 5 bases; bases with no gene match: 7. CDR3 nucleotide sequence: TGTGCCAGCAGCCTCCGACAGGGTGCAGAGACCCAGTACTTC. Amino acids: CASSLRQGAETQYF.

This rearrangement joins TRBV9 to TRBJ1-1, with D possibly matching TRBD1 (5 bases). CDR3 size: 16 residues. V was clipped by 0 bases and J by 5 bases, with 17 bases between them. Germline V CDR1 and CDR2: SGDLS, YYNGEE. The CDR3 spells CASSVGQKGIGTEAFF. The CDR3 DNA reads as TGTGCCAGCAGCGTAGGGCAGAAGGGGATTGGGACTGAAGCTTTCTTT.

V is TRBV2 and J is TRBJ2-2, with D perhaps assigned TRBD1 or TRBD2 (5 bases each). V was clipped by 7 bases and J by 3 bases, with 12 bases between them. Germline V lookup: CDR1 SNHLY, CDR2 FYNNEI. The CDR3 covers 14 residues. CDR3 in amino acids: CASTLRDHTGELFF. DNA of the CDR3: TGTGCCAGCACCTTGAGGGACCACACCGGGGAGCTGTTTTTT.

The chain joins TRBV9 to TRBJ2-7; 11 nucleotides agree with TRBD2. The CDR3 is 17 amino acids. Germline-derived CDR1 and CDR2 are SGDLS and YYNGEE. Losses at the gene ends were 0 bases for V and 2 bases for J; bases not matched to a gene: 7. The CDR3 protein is CASSVGLAGGPPYEQYF. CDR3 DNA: TGTGCCAGCAGCGTAGGCCTAGCGGGGGGCCCCCCCTACGAGCAGTACTTC. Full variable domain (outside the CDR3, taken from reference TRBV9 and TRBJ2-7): DSGVTQTPKHLITATGQRVTLRCSPRSGDLSVYWYQQSLDQGLQFLIQYYNGEERAKGNILERFSAQQFPDLHSELNLSSLELGDSALYFCASSVGLAGGPPYEQYFGPGTRLTVT.

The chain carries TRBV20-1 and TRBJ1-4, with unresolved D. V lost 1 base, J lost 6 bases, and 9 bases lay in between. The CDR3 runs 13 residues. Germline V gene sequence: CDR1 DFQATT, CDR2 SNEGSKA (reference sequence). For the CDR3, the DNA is TGCAGTGCTAGAGTTCAGCCTTATGAAAAACTGTTTTTT. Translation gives CSARVQPYEKLFF.

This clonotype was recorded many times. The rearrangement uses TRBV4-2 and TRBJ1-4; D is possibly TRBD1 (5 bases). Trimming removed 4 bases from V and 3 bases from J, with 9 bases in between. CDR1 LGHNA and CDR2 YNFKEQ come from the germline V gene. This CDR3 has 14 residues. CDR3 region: CASSPVGANEKLFF. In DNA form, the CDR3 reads TGTGCCAGCAGCCCGGTAGGGGCTAATGAAAAACTGTTTTTT.

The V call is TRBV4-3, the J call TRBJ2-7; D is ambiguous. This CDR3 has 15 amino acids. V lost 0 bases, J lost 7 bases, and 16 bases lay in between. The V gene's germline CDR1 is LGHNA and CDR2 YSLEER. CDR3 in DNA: TGCGCCAGCAGCCAAGAGTGGGCTGCGCGAAAGGAGCAGTACTTC. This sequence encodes CASSQEWAARKEQYF.

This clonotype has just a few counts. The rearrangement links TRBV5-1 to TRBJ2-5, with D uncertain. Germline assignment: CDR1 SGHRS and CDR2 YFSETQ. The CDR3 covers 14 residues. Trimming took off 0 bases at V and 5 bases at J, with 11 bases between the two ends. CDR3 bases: TGCGCCAGCAGCTTGGCCGTCGGTGGGGAGACCCAGTACTTC. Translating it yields CASSLAVGGETQYF.

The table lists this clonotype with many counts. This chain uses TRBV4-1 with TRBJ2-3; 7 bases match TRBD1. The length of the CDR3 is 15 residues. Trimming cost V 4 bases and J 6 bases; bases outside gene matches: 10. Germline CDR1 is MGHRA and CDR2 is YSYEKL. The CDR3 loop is CASSRGQSSGDTQYF. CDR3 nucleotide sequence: TGCGCCAGCAGCCGGGGACAGTCCTCGGGCGATACGCAGTATTTT.

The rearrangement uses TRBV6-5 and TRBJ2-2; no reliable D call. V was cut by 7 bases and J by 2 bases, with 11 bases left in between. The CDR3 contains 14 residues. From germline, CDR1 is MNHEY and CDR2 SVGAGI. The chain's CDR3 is CASTWGSNTGELFF. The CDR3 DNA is TGTGCCAGCACCTGGGGATCTAACACCGGGGAGCTGTTTTTT.

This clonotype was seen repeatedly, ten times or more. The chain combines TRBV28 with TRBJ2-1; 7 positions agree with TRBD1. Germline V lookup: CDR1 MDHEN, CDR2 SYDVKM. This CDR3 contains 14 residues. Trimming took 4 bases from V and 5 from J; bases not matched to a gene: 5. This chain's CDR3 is CASSSYTGDNEQFF. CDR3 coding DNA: TGTGCCAGCAGTTCATATACAGGGGACAATGAGCAGTTCTTC.

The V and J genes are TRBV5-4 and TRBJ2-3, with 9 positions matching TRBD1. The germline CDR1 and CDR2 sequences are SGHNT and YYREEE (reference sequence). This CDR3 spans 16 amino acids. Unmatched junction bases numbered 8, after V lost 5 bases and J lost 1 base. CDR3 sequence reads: CASRPGQGGGTDTQYF. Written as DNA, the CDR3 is TGTGCCAGCAGGCCGGGACAGGGTGGAGGCACAGATACGCAGTATTTT.

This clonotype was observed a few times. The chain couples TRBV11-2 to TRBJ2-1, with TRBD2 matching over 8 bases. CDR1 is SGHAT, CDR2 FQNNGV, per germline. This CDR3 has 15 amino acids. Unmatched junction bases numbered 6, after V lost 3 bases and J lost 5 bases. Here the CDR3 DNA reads TGTGCCAGCAGCTTGGTGAAAGCGGGGGACAATGAGCAGTTCTTC. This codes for CASSLVKAGDNEQFF.

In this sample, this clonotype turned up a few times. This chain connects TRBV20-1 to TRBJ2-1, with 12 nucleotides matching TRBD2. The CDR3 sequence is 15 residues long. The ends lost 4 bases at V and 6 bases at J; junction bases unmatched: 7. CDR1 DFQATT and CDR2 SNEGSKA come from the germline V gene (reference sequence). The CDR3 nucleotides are TGCAGTGCTAACTCACTAGCGGGGGGATCCAATGAGCAGTTCTTC. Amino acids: CSANSLAGGSNEQFF.

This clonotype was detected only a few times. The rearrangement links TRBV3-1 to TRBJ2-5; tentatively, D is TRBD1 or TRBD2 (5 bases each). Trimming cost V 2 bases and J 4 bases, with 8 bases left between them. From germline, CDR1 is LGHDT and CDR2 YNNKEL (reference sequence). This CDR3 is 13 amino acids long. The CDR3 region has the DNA TGTGCCAGCAGCCAAACTGGGGGAGAGACCCAGTACTTC. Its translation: CASSQTGGETQYF.

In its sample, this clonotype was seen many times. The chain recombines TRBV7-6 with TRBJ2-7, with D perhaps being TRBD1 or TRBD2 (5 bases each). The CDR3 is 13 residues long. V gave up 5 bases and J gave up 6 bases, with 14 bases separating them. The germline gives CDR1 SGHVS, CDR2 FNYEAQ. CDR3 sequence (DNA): TGTGCCAGCAGCCCAGGGCCCGGAGGCGAGCAGTACTTC. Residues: CASSPGPGGEQYF.

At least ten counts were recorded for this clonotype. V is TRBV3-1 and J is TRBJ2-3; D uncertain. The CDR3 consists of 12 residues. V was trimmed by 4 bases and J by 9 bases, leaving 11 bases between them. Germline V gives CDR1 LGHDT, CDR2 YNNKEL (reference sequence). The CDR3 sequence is CASSPSDGTQYF. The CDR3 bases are TGTGCCAGCAGCCCCTCGGACGGCACGCAGTATTTT.

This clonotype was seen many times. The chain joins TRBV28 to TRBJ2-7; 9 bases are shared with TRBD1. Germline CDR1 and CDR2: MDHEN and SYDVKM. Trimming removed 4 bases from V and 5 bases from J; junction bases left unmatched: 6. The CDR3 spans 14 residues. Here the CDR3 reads CASSWGQGDHEQYF. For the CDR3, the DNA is TGTGCCAGCAGTTGGGGACAGGGTGACCACGAGCAGTACTTC.

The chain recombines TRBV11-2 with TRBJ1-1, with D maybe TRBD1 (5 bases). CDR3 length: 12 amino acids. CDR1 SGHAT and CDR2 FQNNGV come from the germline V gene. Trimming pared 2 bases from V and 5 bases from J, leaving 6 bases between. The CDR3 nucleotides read TGTGCCAGCAGCTTAAAGGGGACTGAAGCTTTCTTT. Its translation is CASSLKGTEAFF.